A selection of T cell receptor beta chains follows, all from one sample in a study of technical replicates of blood from a few donors. Some clones are missing from TCRdb's copy, which holds only in-frame ones; the method was immunoSEQ multiplex PCR. The sample includes approximately 70,000 clones, approximately 97% of them seen just once. The material sequenced was T cells isolated from PBMCs. Receptors were obtained from a human donor in good health. Both conserved end residues are part of each CDR3. The D gene is left open where the match is weak. Only some rows state a clone size, as once, few, many or a class for expanded clones.

J gene: TRBJ1-5; D gene: NA; clone size: NA; V gene: TRBV7-2; CDR3 DNA: TGTGCCAGCAGCCAGACGGGGATCAATCAGCCCCAGCATTTT; CDR3 protein: CASSQTGINQPQHF
J gene: TRBJ1-4; D gene: NA; clone size: NA; V gene: TRBV5-4; CDR3 DNA: TGTGCCAGCGCCGACACGAGGGCGGGTAATGAAAAACTGTTTTTT; CDR3 protein: CASADTRAGNEKLFF
J gene: TRBJ2-3; D gene: TRBD2; clone size: NA; V gene: TRBV6-6; CDR3 DNA: TGTGCCAGCAGGACTAGCGATCCAGATACGCAGTATTTT; CDR3 protein: CASRTSDPDTQYF
J gene: TRBJ1-2; D gene: NA; clone size: NA; V gene: TRBV4-2; CDR3 DNA: TGTGCCAGCAGCCAAGACAGGGGCGGGGGTGGCTACACCTTC; CDR3 protein: CASSQDRGGGGYTF
J gene: TRBJ1-4; D gene: NA; clone size: NA; V gene: TRBV7-9; CDR3 DNA: TGTGCCAGCAGCTTATGGGCGCAGGAAAAACTGTTTTTT; CDR3 protein: CASSLWAQEKLFF
J gene: TRBJ2-7; D gene: TRBD2; clone size: NA; V gene: TRBV28; CDR3 DNA: TGTGCCAGCAGTTTGTTAGGGACTAGCGGCTCCTACGAGCAGTACTTC; CDR3 protein: CASSLLGTSGSYEQYF
J gene: TRBJ2-1; D gene: NA; clone size: NA; V gene: TRBV5-1; CDR3 DNA: TGCGCCAGCAGTGAACTCTACAATGAGCAGTTCTTC; CDR3 protein: CASSELYNEQFF
J gene: TRBJ1-2; D gene: TRBD1; clone size: NA; V gene: TRBV6-1; CDR3 DNA: TGTGCCAGCAGGCCGTGGGACAGCGGCTATGGCTACACCTTC; CDR3 protein: CASRPWDSGYGYTF
J gene: TRBJ2-1; D gene: TRBD1; clone size: once; V gene: TRBV12-5; CDR3 DNA: TGTGCTAGTGGTTCGCCGACAGGGATCGATGAGCAGTTCTTC; CDR3 protein: CASGSPTGIDEQFF
J gene: TRBJ2-5; D gene: TRBD2; clone size: NA; V gene: TRBV5-1; CDR3 DNA: TGCGCCAGCAGCTTTACCCAGACTAGCGGCTCAGTGGGGACCCAGTACTTC; CDR3 protein: CASSFTQTSGSVGTQYF
J gene: TRBJ1-1; D gene: NA; clone size: NA; V gene: TRBV2; CDR3 DNA: TGTGCCAGCAGAGCTACTCGGGACACTGAAGCTTTCTTT; CDR3 protein: CASRATRDTEAFF
J gene: TRBJ2-7; D gene: NA; clone size: NA; V gene: TRBV6-1; CDR3 DNA: TGTGCCAGCAGTGATAAGACAAGCATACGTTACGAGCAGTACTTC; CDR3 protein: CASSDKTSIRYEQYF
J gene: TRBJ1-6; D gene: NA; clone size: once; V gene: TRBV14; CDR3 DNA: TGTGCCAGCAGCCAACGTCCCGTAAATTCACCCCTCCACTTT; CDR3 protein: CASSQRPVNSPLHF
J gene: TRBJ2-1; D gene: TRBD2; clone size: NA; V gene: TRBV27; CDR3 DNA: TGTGCCAGCAGTTTCGGGACTAGCGGGAAGTATGAGCAGTTCTTC; CDR3 protein: CASSFGTSGKYEQFF
J gene: TRBJ2-4; D gene: NA; clone size: NA; V gene: TRBV6-5; CDR3 DNA: TGTGCCAGCAGTTCCCCTTCCGACAGAAACATTCAGTACTTC; CDR3 protein: CASSSPSDRNIQYF
J gene: TRBJ2-1; D gene: TRBD2; clone size: NA; V gene: TRBV6-6; CDR3 DNA: TGTGCCAGCAGTTACGGACTAGCGGGGGGTAATGAGCAGTTCTTC; CDR3 protein: CASSYGLAGGNEQFF
J gene: TRBJ2-7; D gene: TRBD1; clone size: NA; V gene: TRBV5-5; CDR3 DNA: TGTGCCAGTTGGGACAGATTGAACGAGCAGTACTTC; CDR3 protein: CASWDRLNEQYF
J gene: TRBJ2-2; D gene: TRBD2; clone size: NA; V gene: TRBV9; CDR3 DNA: TGTGCCAGCAGCGTAGGACGTGCGGGGGGGCAAGTCGGGGAGCTGTTTTTT; CDR3 protein: CASSVGRAGGQVGELFF
J gene: TRBJ1-4; D gene: TRBD1; clone size: NA; V gene: TRBV11-3; CDR3 DNA: TGTGCCAGCAGCACCGGGACAGTGTCTAAAAAACTGTTTTTT; CDR3 protein: CASSTGTVSKKLFF
J gene: TRBJ1-2; D gene: NA; clone size: NA; V gene: TRBV10-3; CDR3 DNA: TGTGCCATCAGTGACATGGGGCCAATATGGGGCTACACCTTC; CDR3 protein: CAISDMGPIWGYTF
J gene: TRBJ2-5; D gene: NA; clone size: NA; V gene: TRBV10-3; CDR3 DNA: TGTGCCATCAGTGAGCTTGGCGGGCTTGAGACCCAGTACTTC; CDR3 protein: CAISELGGLETQYF
J gene: TRBJ2-2; D gene: NA; clone size: NA; V gene: TRBV10-1; CDR3 DNA: TGCGCCAGCAGTGGCCCAGGGAAGGGCGGGGAGCTGTTTTTT; CDR3 protein: CASSGPGKGGELFF
J gene: TRBJ2-3; D gene: TRBD1; clone size: NA; V gene: TRBV5-1; CDR3 DNA: TGCGCCAGCAGAATACAGGGGGCAAGCACAGATACGCAGTATTTT; CDR3 protein: CASRIQGASTDTQYF
J gene: TRBJ2-7; D gene: TRBD1; clone size: NA; V gene: TRBV6-5; CDR3 DNA: TGTGCCAGCAGTCGGCCGGGACAGGGGGCTCGGGAGCAGTACTTC; CDR3 protein: CASSRPGQGAREQYF
J gene: TRBJ2-7; D gene: NA; clone size: NA; V gene: TRBV2; CDR3 DNA: TGTGCCAGCAGTGAAGAGGGGCTGGGGCGGTACTTC; CDR3 protein: CASSEEGLGRYF
J gene: TRBJ1-1; D gene: NA; clone size: NA; V gene: TRBV5-1; CDR3 DNA: TGCGCCAGCAGCTCCCAACAGGGAATGGTGGTTGAAGCTTTCTTT; CDR3 protein: CASSSQQGMVVEAFF
J gene: TRBJ2-2; D gene: TRBD2; clone size: NA; V gene: TRBV29-1; CDR3 DNA: TGCAGCGTTGCGCAGGGAGGGTTCACCGGGGAGCTGTTTTTT; CDR3 protein: CSVAQGGFTGELFF
J gene: TRBJ2-7; D gene: NA; clone size: NA; V gene: TRBV27; CDR3 DNA: TGTGCCAGCAGTTTCCTCATTACGTCGGGCGAGCAGTACTTC; CDR3 protein: CASSFLITSGEQYF
J gene: TRBJ2-7; D gene: TRBD1; clone size: NA; V gene: TRBV25-1; CDR3 DNA: TGTGCCAGCAGTGAATGGGGACAGGGGGCCGAGCAGTACTTC; CDR3 protein: CASSEWGQGAEQYF
J gene: TRBJ1-2; D gene: NA; clone size: NA; V gene: TRBV4-2; CDR3 DNA: TGTGCCAGCAGCCAAGGAGCCCGGGGGGCGCGAGACTATGGCTACACCTTC; CDR3 protein: CASSQGARGARDYGYTF
J gene: TRBJ2-7; D gene: NA; clone size: NA; V gene: TRBV7-8; CDR3 DNA: TGTGCCAGCAGCTTAAGCAGGGAGCAGTACTTC; CDR3 protein: CASSLSREQYF
J gene: TRBJ1-1; D gene: NA; clone size: NA; V gene: TRBV19; CDR3 DNA: TGTGCCAGTAGTATAGAGAGAGGACAGAACACTGAAGCTTTCTTT; CDR3 protein: CASSIERGQNTEAFF
J gene: TRBJ2-2; D gene: TRBD2; clone size: NA; V gene: TRBV6-1; CDR3 DNA: TGTGCCAGCAGGAGCTCGCGGGAGGGACGGGAGCTGTTTTTT; CDR3 protein: CASRSSREGRELFF
J gene: TRBJ1-4; D gene: NA; clone size: NA; V gene: TRBV5-1; CDR3 DNA: TGCGCCAGCTCTTTATCCAAAGGGAGTGAAAAACTGTTTTTT; CDR3 protein: CASSLSKGSEKLFF
J gene: TRBJ2-7; D gene: NA; clone size: few; V gene: TRBV11-2; CDR3 DNA: TGTGCCAGCAGCCCCCCCCAGGGGATGTACGAGCAGTACTTC; CDR3 protein: CASSPPQGMYEQYF
J gene: TRBJ1-1; D gene: TRBD1; clone size: NA; V gene: TRBV5-6; CDR3 DNA: TGTGCCAGCAGCTTGGTAGGTAGTCGGGCAGGGGGAGAGAACACTGAAGCTTTCTTT; CDR3 protein: CASSLVGSRAGGENTEAFF